This is a list of T cell receptor beta chains from one sample in a study of blood T cell repertoires in COVID-19. Sequencing used immunoSEQ multiplex PCR; TCRdb keeps in-frame clones, though not all of them. The sample holds roughly 15,000 clones, less than 80% seen once. Material for sequencing was peripheral blood. All receptors come from a man between 65 and 80 years old with active or convalescent COVID-19. CDR3s include the opening cysteine and the closing phenylalanine or tryptophan. A D gene is named only where the DNA matches it firmly. Clone size, where shown, is once, few, many, or a class for clones that have expanded.

TRBJ2-1	.	few	TRBV27	CASSFVGDFNSYNEQFF	TGTGCCAGCAGTTTCGTGGGAGACTTCAACTCCTACAATGAGCAGTTCTTC
TRBJ2-1	TRBD2	.	TRBV7-3	CASSPKGSGRGDEQFF	TGTGCCAGCAGCCCCAAAGGGAGCGGGAGGGGGGATGAGCAGTTCTTC
TRBJ1-6	.	.	TRBV5-1	CASRLGTETNSPLHF	TGCGCCAGCCGCTTGGGTACGGAGACTAATTCACCCCTCCACTTT
TRBJ1-1	.	.	TRBV3-1/TRBV3-2	CASSQGRGTEAFF	TGTGCCAGCAGCCAAGGTAGGGGCACTGAAGCTTTCTTT
TRBJ2-5	.	.	TRBV6-2/TRBV6-3	CASSPDWQETQYF	TGTGCCAGCAGTCCGGACTGGCAAGAGACCCAGTACTTC
TRBJ2-1	TRBD2	.	TRBV9	CASSTPRREGHYNEQFF	TGTGCCAGCAGCACCCCCCGGCGGGAGGGCCATTACAATGAGCAGTTCTTC
TRBJ2-1	TRBD2	few	TRBV7-2	CASSAGGGNEQFF	TGTGCCAGCAGCGCGGGGGGAGGCAATGAGCAGTTCTTC
TRBJ2-2	TRBD1	.	TRBV7-3	CASSSGQGNTGELFF	TGTGCCAGCAGCTCTGGACAGGGAAACACCGGGGAGCTGTTTTTT
TRBJ2-3	.	once	TRBV7-2	CASSSGMSRDTQYF	TGTGCCAGCAGCTCGGGGATGAGCAGGGATACGCAGTATTTT
TRBJ2-7	TRBD2	.	TRBV6-5	CASKFGGIMGEQYF	TGTGCCAGCAAGTTCGGGGGGATAATGGGCGAGCAGTACTTC
TRBJ1-5	.	.	TRBV29-1	CSVDGDGNQPQHF	TGCAGCGTAGACGGGGATGGGAATCAGCCCCAGCATTTT